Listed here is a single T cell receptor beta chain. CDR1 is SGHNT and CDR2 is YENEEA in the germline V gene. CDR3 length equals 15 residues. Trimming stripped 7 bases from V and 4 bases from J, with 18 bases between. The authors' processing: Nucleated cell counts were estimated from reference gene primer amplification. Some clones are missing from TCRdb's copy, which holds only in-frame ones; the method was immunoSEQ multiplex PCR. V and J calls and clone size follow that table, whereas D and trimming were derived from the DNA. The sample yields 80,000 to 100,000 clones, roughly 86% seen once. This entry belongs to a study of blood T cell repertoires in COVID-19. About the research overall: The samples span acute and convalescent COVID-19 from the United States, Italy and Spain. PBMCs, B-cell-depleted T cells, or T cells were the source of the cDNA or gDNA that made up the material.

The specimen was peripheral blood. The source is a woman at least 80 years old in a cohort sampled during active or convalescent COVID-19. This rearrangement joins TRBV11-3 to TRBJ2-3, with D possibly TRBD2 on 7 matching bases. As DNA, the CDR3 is TGTGCCAGCACCATATCGGGGGGCTACGCAGATACGCAGTATTTT. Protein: CASTISGGYADTQYF.